This T cell receptor (beta chain) was identified during a study of CD8+CD57+ T cells in acquired aplastic anemia. In germline, CDR1 is SGHTA, CDR2 FQGNSA. Trimming took 4 bases from V and 2 from J; bases not matched to a gene: 3. The CDR3 loop spans 14 amino acids. In the case of this clonotype: Its specificity is unknown.

The TCR beta profiling, which covered VDJ combination and CDR3 sequence, was carried out using genomic DNA as the template. TCRdb ran MiXCR on the reads and lists one entry per CDR3 protein. The sample yields 150,000 to 200,000 distinct CDR3 sequences, 64% seen once. General observations from the study: Comparison of patients with controls identified about 27 shared CD8+ CDR3 sequences.

The TCR sequence derives from a human donor with severe aplastic anemia or a healthy control (not recorded which). The sample was sorted CD4+, CD8+, or CD8+CD57+ T cells (not recorded which) from PBMCs. V and J are TRBV7-2 and TRBJ2-5, with 8 positions matching TRBD2. The CDR3 nucleotides are TGTGCCAGCAGCTCGACTAGCGCGCAAGAGACCCAGTACTTC. It encodes CASSSTSAQETQYF.